This T cell receptor (beta chain) originates from a study of blood T cell repertoires in COVID-19 (TCRdb year 2020). Looking at the study overall: The collaborator samples originated in the United States, Italy and Spain and spanned the acute and convalescent phases of COVID-19. The repertoires were released in a freely available public database intended as a resource for research on the immune response to SARS-CoV-2. The samples were drawn from the first 160 participants of the ongoing ImmuneRACE study and from more than 1,000 subjects provided by 6 global collaborators. Where HLA class I and class II types were available, the types were taken from metadata supplied by the sample provider, not from assay-based typing. The prospective study material was composed of cDNA or gDNA derived from T cells, B-cell-depleted T cells, or PBMCs. Subjects who had been exposed to COVID-19, were actively infected with it, or had recovered from it provided the deeply sampled blood TCRbeta repertoires that made up the dataset. Sample metadata almost always included a de-identified subject ID, COVID-19 status, age in years and sex. What the research found in general, with its limitations: The amount of clinical and demographic metadata varied by source and participant and was provided uncurated.

The CDR3 has 13 amino acids, counting the end cysteine and phenylalanine. The read is trimmed to its CDR3 DNA, 39 bases read in frame from base 1. Trimming at the junction amounts to 8 bases on V and 0 bases on J, and the germline ends lie 10 bases apart. For CDR1 and CDR2, the germline V gene lists MNHEY and SVGAGI. Each collaborating institution followed its own protocols to collect whole blood in K2EDTA tubes. For TCRbeta analysis, collaborator samples were shipped as frozen whole blood, as isolated PBMCs, or as DNA extracted from either sample type. In the case of this clone: Which antigen it targets is not known. Base qualities are not recorded, but no much larger clone differs from it by a single base.

The immunoSEQ Assay, a bias-controlled multiplex PCR, was used to amplify TCRbeta CDR3 regions from genomic DNA. The study's processing was this. The number of nucleated cells in each sample was estimated by amplification of reference gene primers within the assay. Sequence reads were collapsed and filtered to measure the absolute abundance of every unique TCRbeta CDR3 rearrangement. Productive Simpson clonality was computed per sample as the square root of Simpson's diversity index over productive rearrangements. This immuneACCESS table, as held by TCRdb, lists in-frame sequences with V and J called but not all clones. Of the missing ones, under half trace to an unresolved V gene in checked studies; the others have no known cause. Clonal size and the V and J genes are those of that table, whereas D and trimming came from the DNA. The sample yields over 150,000 clones; 84% were counted once. 12% to 15% of the sample goes to the ten largest clones.

This chain joins TRBV6-5 to TRBJ2-5; TRBD2 is a weak D gene call, 6 bases matching. The specimen sequenced was peripheral blood. The TCR was taken from a man between 18 and 29 years old with active or convalescent COVID-19. The sequenced DNA: TGTGCCAGCCGGGGGTCATACCAAGAGACCCAGTACTTC. The encoded protein is CASRGSYQETQYF.